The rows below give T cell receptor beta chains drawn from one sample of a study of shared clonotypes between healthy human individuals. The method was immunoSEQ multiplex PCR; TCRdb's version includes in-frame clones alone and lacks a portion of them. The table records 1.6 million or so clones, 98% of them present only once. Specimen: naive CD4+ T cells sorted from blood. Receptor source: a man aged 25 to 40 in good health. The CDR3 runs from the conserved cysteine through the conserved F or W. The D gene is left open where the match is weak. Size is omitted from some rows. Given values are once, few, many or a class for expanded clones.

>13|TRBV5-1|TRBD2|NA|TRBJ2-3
TGCGCCAGCAACCCGCGGGGGGTAGGTACGCAGTATTTT
CASNPRGVGTQYF
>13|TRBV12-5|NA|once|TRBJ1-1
TGTGCTAGTGGTCTGACAGGGAACACTGAAGCTTTCTTT
CASGLTGNTEAFF
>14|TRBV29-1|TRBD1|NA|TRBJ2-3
TGCAGCTTGGCTCGGACAGGGCTCGCAGATACGCAGTATTTT
CSLARTGLADTQYF
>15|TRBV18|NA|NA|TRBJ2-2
TGTGCCAGCTCCCCCTCATTCCCCCGGACCGGGGAGCTGTTTTTT
CASSPSFPRTGELFF
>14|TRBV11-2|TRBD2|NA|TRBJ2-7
TGTGCCAGCAGCCGGGGGGGCCACCCATACGAGCAGTACTTC
CASSRGGHPYEQYF
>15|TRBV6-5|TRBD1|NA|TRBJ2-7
TGTGCCAGCAGCCCCTACGGGGACAGGGTCTACGAGCAGTACTTC
CASSPYGDRVYEQYF
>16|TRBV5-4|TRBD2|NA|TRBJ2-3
TGTGCCAGCAGCTTGGAGAGCGGGAGAGTGCTCCGTACGCAGTATTTT
CASSLESGRVLRTQYF
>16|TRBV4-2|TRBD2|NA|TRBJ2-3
TGTGCCAGCAGCCCGGGACTAGCGGGGGGCACAGATACGCAGTATTTT
CASSPGLAGGTDTQYF
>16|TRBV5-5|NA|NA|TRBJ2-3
TGTGCCAGCAGCAAACAAGGGGGATTCGGCACAGATACGCAGTATTTT
CASSKQGGFGTDTQYF
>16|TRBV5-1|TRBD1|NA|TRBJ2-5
TGCGCCAGCAGCTTGACGCTCACAGGGGCCCAAGAGACCCAGTACTTC
CASSLTLTGAQETQYF
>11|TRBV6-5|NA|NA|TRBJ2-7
TGTGCCAGCAGTTACCAGGGCGAGCAGTACTTC
CASSYQGEQYF
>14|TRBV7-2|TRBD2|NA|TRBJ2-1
TGTGCCAGCAGCGGTCGGACTAGCGGAGCGCTTGAGTTCTTC
CASSGRTSGALEFF
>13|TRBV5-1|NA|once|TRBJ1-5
TGCGCCAGCAGTGTCGACGGAGATCAGCCCCAGCATTTT
CASSVDGDQPQHF
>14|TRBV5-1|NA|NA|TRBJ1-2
TGCGCCAGCAGCTTCTACCCGGTGGGCGAAGGCTACACCTTC
CASSFYPVGEGYTF
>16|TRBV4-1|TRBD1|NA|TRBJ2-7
TGCGCCAGCAGCCCGCACACAGGGGGACCAACATACGAGCAGTACTTC
CASSPHTGGPTYEQYF
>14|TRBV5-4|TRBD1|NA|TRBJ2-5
TGTGCCAGCCTCCGTATGGACAGGGCAGAGACCCAGTACTTC
CASLRMDRAETQYF
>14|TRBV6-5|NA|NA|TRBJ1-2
TGTGCCAGCAGCCAAGGGCCTATAGTCTATGGCTACACCTTC
CASSQGPIVYGYTF
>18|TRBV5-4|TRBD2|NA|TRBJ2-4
TGTGCCAGCAGCCAGGGGCTAGCGGGAGTGGGGGCCAAAAACATTCAGTACTTC
CASSQGLAGVGAKNIQYF
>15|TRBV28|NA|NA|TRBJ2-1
TGTGCCAGCATCGGAGGGAGGAGCTCCTACAATGAGCAGTTCTTC
CASIGGRSSYNEQFF
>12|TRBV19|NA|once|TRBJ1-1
TGTGCCAGTACCAATGGGAACAGTGAAGCTTTCTTT
CASTNGNSEAFF
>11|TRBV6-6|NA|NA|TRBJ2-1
TGTGCCAGCAGTACCCCAAGAGAGCAGTTCTTC
CASSTPREQFF
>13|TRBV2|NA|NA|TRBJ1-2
TGTGCCAGCAGTGAAACCCTTAACTATGGCTACACCTTC
CASSETLNYGYTF
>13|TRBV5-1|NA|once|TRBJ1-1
TGCGCCAGCAGCTTTTCGCGGGACGCTGAAGCTTTCTTT
CASSFSRDAEAFF
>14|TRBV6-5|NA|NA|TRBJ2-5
TGTGCCAGCAGTCTTCACGGACCCCAAGAGACCCAGTACTTC
CASSLHGPQETQYF
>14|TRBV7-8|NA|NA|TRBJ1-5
TGTGCCAGCAGCTTACCAGGGACACTTAGGCCCCAGCATTTT
CASSLPGTLRPQHF
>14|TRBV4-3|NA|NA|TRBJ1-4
TGCGCCAGCAGCCCTCACAGGGCTAATGAAAAACTGTTTTTT
CASSPHRANEKLFF
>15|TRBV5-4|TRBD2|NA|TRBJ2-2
TGTGCCAGCAGCTTGGAGGCGGGAGGCGGCGGGGAGCTGTTTTTT
CASSLEAGGGGELFF
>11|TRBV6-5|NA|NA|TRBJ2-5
TGTGCCAGCAGTTACGGCGAGACCCAGTACTTC
CASSYGETQYF
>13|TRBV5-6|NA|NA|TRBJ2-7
TGTGCCAGCAGCTTGGCGGGGTACTACGAGCAGTACTTC
CASSLAGYYEQYF
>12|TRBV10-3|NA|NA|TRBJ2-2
TGTGCCATCACTATTTACACCGGGGAGCTGTTTTTT
CAITIYTGELFF
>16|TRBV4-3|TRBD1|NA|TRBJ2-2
TGCGCCAGCAGCCCACCCGGGACAGGGGACACCGGGGAGCTGTTTTTT
CASSPPGTGDTGELFF
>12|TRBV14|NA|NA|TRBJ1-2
TGTGCCAGCAGCCCCGGAGGACGGGGCTACACCTTC
CASSPGGRGYTF
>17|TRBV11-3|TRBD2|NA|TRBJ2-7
TGTGCCAGCAGCTCCAACTCTCTAGCGGGAGATTCCTACGAGCAGTACTTC
CASSSNSLAGDSYEQYF
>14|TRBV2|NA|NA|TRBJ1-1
TGTGCCAGCAGTTTCAGGGGCCTCAACACTGAAGCTTTCTTT
CASSFRGLNTEAFF
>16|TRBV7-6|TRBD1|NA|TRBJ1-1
TGTGCCAGCAGCTTAGGACAGGGAATAATGAACACTGAAGCTTTCTTT
CASSLGQGIMNTEAFF
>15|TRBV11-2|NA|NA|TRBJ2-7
TGTGCCAGCAGCGGGGGGCTAGCGGACTCCTACGAGCAGTACTTC
CASSGGLADSYEQYF
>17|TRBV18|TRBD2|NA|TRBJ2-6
TGTGCCAGCTCACATGGAACTAGCGGGAGTAGGGCCAACGTCCTGACTTTC
CASSHGTSGSRANVLTF
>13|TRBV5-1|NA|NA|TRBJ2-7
TGCGCCAGCAGCTGGGATGTCCACTCCGAGCAGTACTTC
CASSWDVHSEQYF
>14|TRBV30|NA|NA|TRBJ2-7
TGTGCCTGGAGTAAAACTCCCCTGAAACGCGAGCAGTACTTC
CAWSKTPLKREQYF
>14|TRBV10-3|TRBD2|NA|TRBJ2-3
TGTGCCATCACGGGGGGGCCAGGAACAGATACGCAGTATTTT
CAITGGPGTDTQYF
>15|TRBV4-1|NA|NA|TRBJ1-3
TGCGCCAGCAGCCTCCAGACAGACTCTGGAAACACCATATATTTT
CASSLQTDSGNTIYF
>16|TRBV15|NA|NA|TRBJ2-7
TGTGCCACCAGCAGAGTTGTAGGCCCAGCTTCCTACGAGCAGTACTTC
CATSRVVGPASYEQYF
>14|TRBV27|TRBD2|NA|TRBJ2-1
TGTGCCAGCAGCCGGACTAGCGGGACGGGTGAGCAGTTCTTC
CASSRTSGTGEQFF
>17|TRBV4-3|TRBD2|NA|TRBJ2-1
TGCGCCAGCAGCCAAGAATCGCATAGCGGGAGTTACAATGAGCAGTTCTTC
CASSQESHSGSYNEQFF
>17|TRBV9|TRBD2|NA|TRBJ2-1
TGTGCCAGCAGCGTAGTACCTAAAATGGGGGGGTACAATGAGCAGTTCTTC
CASSVVPKMGGYNEQFF
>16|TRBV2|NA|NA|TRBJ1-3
TGTGCCAGCCTAGGAGGGGGGCCGGGCTCTGGAAACACCATATATTTT
CASLGGGPGSGNTIYF
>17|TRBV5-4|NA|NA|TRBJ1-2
TGTGCCAGCAACCATGGCGGGACAAGGGCATTTAACTATGGCTACACCTTC
CASNHGGTRAFNYGYTF
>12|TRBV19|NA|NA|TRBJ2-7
TGTGCCAGTAGTATCCCAGCGTCCGAGCAGTACTTC
CASSIPASEQYF
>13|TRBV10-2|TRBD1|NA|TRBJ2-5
TGCGCCAGCAGTTCAGACAGGGTAAAGACCCAGTACTTC
CASSSDRVKTQYF
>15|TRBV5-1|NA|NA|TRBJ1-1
TGCGCCAGCAGCTTGGCCCCCGGGGCGGGAACTGAAGCTTTCTTT
CASSLAPGAGTEAFF
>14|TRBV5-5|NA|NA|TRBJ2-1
TGTGCCAGCAGCTTGGGAGTAGCCTTTGATGAGCAGTTCTTC
CASSLGVAFDEQFF
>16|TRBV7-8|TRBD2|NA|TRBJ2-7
TGTGCCAGCAGCTCAACAAGCGGGAGGAGTTCCTACGAGCAGTACTTC
CASSSTSGRSSYEQYF
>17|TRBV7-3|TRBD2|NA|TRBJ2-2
TGTGCCAGCAGCTTAGAGCGGGGACTAGGGTACACCGGGGAGCTGTTTTTT
CASSLERGLGYTGELFF
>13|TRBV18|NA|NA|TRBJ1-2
TGTGCCAGCTCACCGGACATAGGAGATGGCTACACCTTC
CASSPDIGDGYTF
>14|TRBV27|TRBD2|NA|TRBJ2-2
TGTGCCAGCAGTTCACTAGCGCACACCGGGGAGCTGTTTTTT
CASSSLAHTGELFF
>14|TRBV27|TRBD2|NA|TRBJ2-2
TGTGCCAGCGGTGGACTAGAGAGTACCGGGGAGCTGTTTTTT
CASGGLESTGELFF
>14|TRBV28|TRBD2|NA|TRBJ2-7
TGTGCCAGCATCCCAGCGGGACCCCCTTACGAGCAGTACTTC
CASIPAGPPYEQYF
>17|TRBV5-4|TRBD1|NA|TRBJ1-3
TGTGCCAGCAGCTTTGGGGGGACAGGGGGAACTGGAAACACCATATATTTT
CASSFGGTGGTGNTIYF
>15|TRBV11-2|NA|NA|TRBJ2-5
TGTGCCAGTCAGGGGGGGTATTCAAAGGTGAAGACCCAGTACTTC
CASQGGYSKVKTQYF
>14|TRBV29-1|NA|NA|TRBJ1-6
TGCAGCGTAACATGGGGGCAGGATAATTCACCCCTCCACTTT
CSVTWGQDNSPLHF